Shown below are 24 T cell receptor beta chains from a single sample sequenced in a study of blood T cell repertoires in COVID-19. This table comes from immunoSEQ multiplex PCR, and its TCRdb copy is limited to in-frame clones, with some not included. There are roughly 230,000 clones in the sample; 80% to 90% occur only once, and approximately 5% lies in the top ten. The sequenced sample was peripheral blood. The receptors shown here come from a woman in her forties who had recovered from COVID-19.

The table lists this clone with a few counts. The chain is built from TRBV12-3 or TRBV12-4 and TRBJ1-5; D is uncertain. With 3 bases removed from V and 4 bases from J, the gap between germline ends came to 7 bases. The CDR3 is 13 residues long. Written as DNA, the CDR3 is TGTGCCAGCAGTTTTGGGCAGAATCAGCCCCAGCATTTT. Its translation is CASSFGQNQPQHF.

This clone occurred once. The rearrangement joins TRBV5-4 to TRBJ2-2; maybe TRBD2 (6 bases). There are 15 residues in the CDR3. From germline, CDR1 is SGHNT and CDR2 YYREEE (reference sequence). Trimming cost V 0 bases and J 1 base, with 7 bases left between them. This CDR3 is CASSLAGLNTGELFF. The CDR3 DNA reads TGTGCCAGCAGCTTGGCGGGACTGAACACCGGGGAGCTGTTTTTT.

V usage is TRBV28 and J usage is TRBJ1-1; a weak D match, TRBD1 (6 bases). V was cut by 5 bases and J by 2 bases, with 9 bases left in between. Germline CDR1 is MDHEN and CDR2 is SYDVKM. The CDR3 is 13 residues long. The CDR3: CASSTDRNTEAFF. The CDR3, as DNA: TGTGCCAGCAGTACGGACAGAAACACTGAAGCTTTCTTT.

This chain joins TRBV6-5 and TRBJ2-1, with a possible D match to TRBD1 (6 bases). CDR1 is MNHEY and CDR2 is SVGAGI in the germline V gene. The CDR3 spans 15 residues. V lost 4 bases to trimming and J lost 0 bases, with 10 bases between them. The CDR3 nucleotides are TGTGCCAGCAGTTTCAAGGACAGCTCCTACAATGAGCAGTTCTTC. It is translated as CASSFKDSSYNEQFF.

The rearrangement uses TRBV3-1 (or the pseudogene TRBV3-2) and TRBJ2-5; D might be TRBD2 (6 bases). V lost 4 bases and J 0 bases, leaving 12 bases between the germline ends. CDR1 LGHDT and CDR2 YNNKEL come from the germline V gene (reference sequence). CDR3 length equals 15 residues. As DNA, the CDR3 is TGTGCCAGCAGCCTAATTGGGGGGTACCAAGAGACCCAGTACTTC. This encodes CASSLIGGYQETQYF.

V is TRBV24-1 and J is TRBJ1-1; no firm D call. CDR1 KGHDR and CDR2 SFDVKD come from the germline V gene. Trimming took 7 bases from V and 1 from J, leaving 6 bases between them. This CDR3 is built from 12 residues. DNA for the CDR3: TGTGCCACCAGCGCCGGGAACACTGAAGCTTTCTTT. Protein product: CATSAGNTEAFF.

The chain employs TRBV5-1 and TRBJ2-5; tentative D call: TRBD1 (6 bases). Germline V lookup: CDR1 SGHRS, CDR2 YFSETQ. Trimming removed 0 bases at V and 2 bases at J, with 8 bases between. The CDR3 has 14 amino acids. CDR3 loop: CASSLGTVQETQYF. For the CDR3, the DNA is TGCGCCAGCAGCTTGGGGACAGTTCAAGAGACCCAGTACTTC.

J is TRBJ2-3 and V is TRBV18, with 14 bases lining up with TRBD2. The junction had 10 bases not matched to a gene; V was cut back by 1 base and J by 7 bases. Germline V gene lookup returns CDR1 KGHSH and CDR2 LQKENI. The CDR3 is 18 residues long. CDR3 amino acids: CASSPQMVGLAGEHTQYF. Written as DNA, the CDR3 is TGTGCCAGCTCACCACAAATGGTGGGACTAGCGGGGGAGCATACGCAGTATTTT.

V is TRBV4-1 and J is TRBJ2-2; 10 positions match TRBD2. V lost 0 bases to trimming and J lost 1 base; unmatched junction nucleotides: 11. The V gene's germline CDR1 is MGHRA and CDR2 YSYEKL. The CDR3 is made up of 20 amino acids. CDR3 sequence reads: CASSQDESGGAAQNTGELFF. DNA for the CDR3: TGCGCCAGCAGCCAAGATGAGAGCGGGGGGGCTGCCCAGAACACCGGGGAGCTGTTTTTT.

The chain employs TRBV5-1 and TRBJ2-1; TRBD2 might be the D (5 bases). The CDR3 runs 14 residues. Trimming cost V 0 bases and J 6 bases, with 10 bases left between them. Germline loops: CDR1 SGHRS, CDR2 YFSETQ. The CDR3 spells CASSLDRTANEQFF. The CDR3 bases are TGCGCCAGCAGCTTGGACCGGACTGCCAATGAGCAGTTCTTC.

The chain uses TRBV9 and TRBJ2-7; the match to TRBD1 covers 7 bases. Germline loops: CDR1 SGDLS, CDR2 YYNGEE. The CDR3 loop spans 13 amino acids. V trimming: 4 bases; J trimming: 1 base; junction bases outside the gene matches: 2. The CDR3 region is CASSPGQSYEQYF. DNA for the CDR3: TGTGCCAGCAGCCCGGGACAGTCCTACGAGCAGTACTTC.

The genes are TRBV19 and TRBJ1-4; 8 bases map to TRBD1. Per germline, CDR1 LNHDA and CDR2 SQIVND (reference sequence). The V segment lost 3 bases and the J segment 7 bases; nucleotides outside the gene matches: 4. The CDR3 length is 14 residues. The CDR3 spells CASSIQGAREKLFF. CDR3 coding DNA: TGTGCCAGTAGTATCCAGGGGGCGCGTGAAAAACTGTTTTTT.

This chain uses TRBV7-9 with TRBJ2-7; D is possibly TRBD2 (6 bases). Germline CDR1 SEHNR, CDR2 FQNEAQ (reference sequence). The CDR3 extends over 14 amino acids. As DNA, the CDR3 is TGTGCTACGATAACGGGGGACCGTGTCTACGAGCAGTACTTC. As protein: CATITGDRVYEQYF.

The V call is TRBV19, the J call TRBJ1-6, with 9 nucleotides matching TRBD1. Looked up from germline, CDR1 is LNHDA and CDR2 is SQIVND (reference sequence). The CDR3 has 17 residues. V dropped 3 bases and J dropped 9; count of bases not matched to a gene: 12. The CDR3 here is CASSIPTGGMVGSPLHF. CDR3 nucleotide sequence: TGTGCCAGTAGTATCCCGACAGGGGGTATGGTTGGTTCACCCCTCCACTTT.

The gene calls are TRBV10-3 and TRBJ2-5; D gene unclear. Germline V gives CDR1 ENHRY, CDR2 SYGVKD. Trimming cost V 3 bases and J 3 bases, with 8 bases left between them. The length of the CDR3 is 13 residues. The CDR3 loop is CAISEAIEETQYF. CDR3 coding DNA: TGTGCCATCAGTGAAGCCATAGAAGAGACCCAGTACTTC.

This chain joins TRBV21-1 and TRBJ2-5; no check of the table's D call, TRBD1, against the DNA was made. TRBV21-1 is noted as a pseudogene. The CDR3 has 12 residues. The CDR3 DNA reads TGTGCCAGCAAACAGGGCAGGGAGACCCAGTACTTC. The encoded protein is CASKQGRETQYF.

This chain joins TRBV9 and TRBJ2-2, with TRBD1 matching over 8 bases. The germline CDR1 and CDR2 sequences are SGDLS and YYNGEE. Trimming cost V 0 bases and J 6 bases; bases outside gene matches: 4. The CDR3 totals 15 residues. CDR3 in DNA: TGTGCCAGCAGCGTAGCACAGGGGGGTTCCGGGGAGCTGTTTTTT. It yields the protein CASSVAQGGSGELFF.

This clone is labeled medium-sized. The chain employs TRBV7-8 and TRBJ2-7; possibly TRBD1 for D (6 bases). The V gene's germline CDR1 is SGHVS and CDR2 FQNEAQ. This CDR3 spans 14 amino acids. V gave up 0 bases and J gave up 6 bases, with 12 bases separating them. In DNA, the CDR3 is TGTGCCAGCAGCTTAGCACAGGGACACGCCGAGCAGTACGTC. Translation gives CASSLAQGHAEQYV.

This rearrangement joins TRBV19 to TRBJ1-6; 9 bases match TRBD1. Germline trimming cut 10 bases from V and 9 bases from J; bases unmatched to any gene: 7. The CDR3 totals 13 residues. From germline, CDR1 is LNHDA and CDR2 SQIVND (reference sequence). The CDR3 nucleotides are TGTGCCACCGGGACAGGGCAAGGTTCACCCCTCCACTTT. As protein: CATGTGQGSPLHF.

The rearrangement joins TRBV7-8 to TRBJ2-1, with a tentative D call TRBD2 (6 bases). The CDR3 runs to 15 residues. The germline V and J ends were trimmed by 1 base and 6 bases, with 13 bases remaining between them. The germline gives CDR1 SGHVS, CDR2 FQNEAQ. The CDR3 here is CASSLGLVGVNEQFF. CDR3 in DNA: TGTGCCAGCAGCTTAGGACTAGTTGGGGTCAATGAGCAGTTCTTC.

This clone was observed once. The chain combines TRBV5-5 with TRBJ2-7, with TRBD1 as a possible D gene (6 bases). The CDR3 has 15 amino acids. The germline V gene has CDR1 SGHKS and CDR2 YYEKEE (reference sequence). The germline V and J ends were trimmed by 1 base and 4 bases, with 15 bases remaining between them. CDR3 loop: CASSLIRQALYEQYF. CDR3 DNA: TGTGCCAGCAGCTTGATCAGACAGGCGCTATACGAGCAGTACTTC.

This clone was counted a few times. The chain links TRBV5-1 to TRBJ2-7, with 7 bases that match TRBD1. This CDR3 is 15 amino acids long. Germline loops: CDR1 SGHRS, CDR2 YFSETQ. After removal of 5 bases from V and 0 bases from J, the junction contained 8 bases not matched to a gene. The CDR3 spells CASRDYRGPSYEQYF. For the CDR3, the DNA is TGCGCCAGCAGAGACTACAGGGGCCCCTCCTACGAGCAGTACTTC.

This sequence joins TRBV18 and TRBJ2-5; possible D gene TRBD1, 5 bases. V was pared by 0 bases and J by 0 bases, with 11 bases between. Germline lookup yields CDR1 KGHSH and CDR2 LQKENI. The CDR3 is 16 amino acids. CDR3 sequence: CASSPPSRVNQETQYF. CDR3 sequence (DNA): TGTGCCAGCTCACCACCGAGCAGGGTAAACCAAGAGACCCAGTACTTC.

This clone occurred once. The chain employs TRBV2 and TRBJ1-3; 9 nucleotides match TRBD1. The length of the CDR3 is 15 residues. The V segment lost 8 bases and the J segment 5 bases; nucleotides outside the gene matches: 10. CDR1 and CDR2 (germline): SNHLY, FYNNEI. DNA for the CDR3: TGTGCCAGCGACCCCGTGGGGACAGGGAGAAACACCATATATTTT. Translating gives CASDPVGTGRNTIYF.